The text below deals with one T cell receptor beta chain. Its antigen remains unknown. These data originate in a study of a mutant IDH1 vaccine in newly diagnosed glioma. Study-wide context: Averaging around 42 years of age, treated patients were about 62% male and approximately 40% female.

The germline CDR1 and CDR2 sequences are SGHKS and YYEKEE (reference sequence). The CDR3 length is 12 residues. V shed 5 bases and J shed 6 bases, with 11 bases lying between them. Profiling relied on immunoSEQ multiplex PCR, and the TCRdb table lists in-frame clones only, not all of them. This sample has around 56,000 clones; approximately 86% occur once, and the top ten carry 3% to 3.5%. Time point of the sample: week 5, during vaccination. The content of each vaccine dose was 300 ug of mutant IDH1 20-mer peptide, and topical imiquimod accompanied it. The source was PBMCs, collected from a glioma patient whose treatment included an IDH1 peptide vaccine. This TCR came from a woman aged 18-29 years with glioma. Some clones in this sample may be carry-over from other donors' samples. This rearrangement joins TRBV5-5 to TRBJ1-1; D gene ambiguous. The CDR3 protein is CASRSTGAEAFF. Here the CDR3 DNA reads TGTGCCAGCAGGTCGACGGGCGCTGAAGCTTTCTTT.